Listed below are T cell receptor beta chains from one sample, sequenced in a study of blood T cell repertoires in COVID-19. The protocol was immunoSEQ multiplex PCR, while the TCRdb copy is restricted to in-frame clones and leaves out a portion. The sample shows roughly 130,000 clones, about 86% of them seen only once. The sample was PBMCs or T cells enriched from blood (not recorded which). These TCRs come from a woman between 50 and 59 years old who had recovered from COVID-19. CDR3s include the opening cysteine and the closing phenylalanine or tryptophan. Fields, in order: D gene, CDR3 length, clone size, V gene, J gene, CDR3 DNA, CDR3 protein. The D gene is left open where the match is weak. Some rows mark clone size as missing; the rest say once, few, many or name a class of expanded clone.

NA	15	NA	TRBV5-5	TRBJ2-5	TGTGCCAGCAGCTTGGGACAGACGAGTGAAGAGACCCAGTACTTC	CASSLGQTSEETQYF
TRBD2	16	NA	TRBV7-2	TRBJ2-3	TGTGCCAGCAGCTTTGGACTAGCGGGGGGCACAGATACGCAGTATTTT	CASSFGLAGGTDTQYF
TRBD1	15	NA	TRBV19	TRBJ1-4	TGTGCCAGTAGTTTGCAGGGGGCTGGTAATGAAAAACTGTTTTTT	CASSLQGAGNEKLFF
NA	16	NA	TRBV19	TRBJ1-5	TGTGCCAGTACCCGAGGCACGGGGGGGGACCCTCAGCCCCAGCATTTT	CASTRGTGGDPQPQHF
NA	17	NA	TRBV5-6	TRBJ1-1	TGTGCCAGCGGGAGTTATGGACAGTCAGGTTGGGGCACTGAAGCTTTCTTT	CASGSYGQSGWGTEAFF
NA	13	NA	TRBV12-5	TRBJ2-7	TGTGCTAGTGGTTTGGGCCAGGGCTACGAGCAGTACTTC	CASGLGQGYEQYF
NA	16	NA	TRBV7-2	TRBJ1-3	TGTGCCAGCAGCTTAGTAGGGGCTACCTCTGGAAACACCATATATTTT	CASSLVGATSGNTIYF
NA	14	NA	TRBV10-2	TRBJ1-1	TGCGCCAGCAGTGAGTCGAAGAGGGACACTGAAGCTTTCTTT	CASSESKRDTEAFF
TRBD1	15	NA	TRBV6-5	TRBJ1-5	TGTGCCAGCAGTTCACAAGACAGGGGGAGTCAGCCCCAGCATTTT	CASSSQDRGSQPQHF
TRBD2	17	NA	TRBV7-9	TRBJ2-1	TGTGCCAGCAGCTTAGGGGGCGGGGGACTCTCCTACAATGAGCAGTTCTTC	CASSLGGGGLSYNEQFF
TRBD1	14	NA	TRBV19	TRBJ2-1	TGTGCCAGTAGTATTAGAGAGGGGGCACTTGAGCAGTTCTTC	CASSIREGALEQFF
TRBD2	16	NA	TRBV19	TRBJ2-1	TGTGCCAGTAGTATAGCCGGACTAGCTTCGGCGGGTGAGCAGTTCTTC	CASSIAGLASAGEQFF
NA	13	NA	TRBV9	TRBJ1-1	TGTGCCAGCAGCCTTGACACCTACACTGAAGCTTTCTTT	CASSLDTYTEAFF
NA	18	NA	TRBV5-5	TRBJ1-6	TGTGCCAGCAGCTTGGGAGGGGGGGACATTTACTATAATTCACCCCTCCACTTT	CASSLGGGDIYYNSPLHF
TRBD1	15	once	TRBV5-1	TRBJ2-7	TGCGCCAGCAGCCCGAATACCGGGACAGTAGGGGAGCAGTACTTC	CASSPNTGTVGEQYF
NA	14	NA	TRBV19	TRBJ2-7	TGTGCCAGTACCAAACCGGGTCCTACCTACGAGCAGTACTTC	CASTKPGPTYEQYF
TRBD1	14	NA	TRBV10-3	TRBJ1-4	TGTGCCATCCGGGGACAGGGGAGCCAGGAAAAACTGTTTTTT	CAIRGQGSQEKLFF
TRBD1	14	NA	TRBV9	TRBJ2-7	TGTGCCAGCAGCGGACAGGGATCAACCAACGAGCAGTACTTC	CASSGQGSTNEQYF
TRBD1	12	NA	TRBV25-1	TRBJ1-2	TGTGCCAGCAACAGGGGGCTGCTGGACTACACCTTC	CASNRGLLDYTF
NA	13	NA	TRBV11-3	TRBJ1-1	TGTGCCAGCAGCTTACGCCAGGCCACTGAAGCTTTCTTT	CASSLRQATEAFF
NA	13	NA	TRBV18	TRBJ2-5	TGTGCCAGCTCACTAACTGAGAAAGAGACCCAGTACTTC	CASSLTEKETQYF
TRBD2	17	NA	TRBV7-9	TRBJ2-3	TGTGCCAGCAGCCCTGGGACTAGCGGGGGGCCTCGGGATACGCAGTATTTT	CASSPGTSGGPRDTQYF
NA	16	NA	TRBV6-5	TRBJ2-5	TGTGCCAGCAGTTTCCGGAGCCAAGGAGGAAAAGAGACCCAGTACTTC	CASSFRSQGGKETQYF
NA	11	NA	TRBV7-7	TRBJ1-1	TGTGCTTTGCGGGGGGCAACGGAAGCTTTCTTT	CALRGATEAFF
NA	14	NA	TRBV6-5	TRBJ2-2	TGTGCCAGCAGGATGACAGGAATTAACGGGGAGCTGTTTTTT	CASRMTGINGELFF